This T cell receptor beta chain derives from a study of T cells in tumors after PD-1 blockade. Study background: Prior checkpoint blockade, systemic immunosuppressant use, or anti-cancer therapy within 4 weeks excluded patients. A subset received ongoing vismodegib 150 mg daily alongside anti-PD-1 therapy.

Points on this clone: Its antigen remains unidentified.

CDR1 and CDR2 from the germline V gene are LNHDA and SQIVND (reference sequence). The CDR3 runs 16 residues. V lost 6 bases to trimming and J lost 2 bases, with 16 bases between them. Study-level results: Approximately 41% of tumor TCR clonotypes were also found in blood.

Measured with immunoSEQ multiplex PCR; TCRdb has only the in-frame clones, and not every one. The sample shows just under 65,000 clones, around 74% of them seen only once. Genomic DNA template from tumor biopsies or peripheral blood, 616 ng to 6,004 ng input. This rearrangement joins TRBV19 to TRBJ1-4; perhaps TRBD1 as D (6 bases). The specimen comprised PBMCs, sampled after anti-PD-1 treatment. The clonotype was recovered from a human donor with basal cell carcinoma. In DNA form, the CDR3 reads TGTGCCAGTAGCCGCGGGGGCTCAGGCACTAATGAAAAACTGTTTTTT. Translating it yields CASSRGGSGTNEKLFF.